The 20 T cell receptor beta chains reported below all come from one sample, sequenced in a study of T cell changes during pregnancy in multiple sclerosis. Sequencing used immunoSEQ multiplex PCR; TCRdb keeps in-frame clones, though not all of them. The table includes around 67,000 clones, 85% to 90% detected once. Sequenced here: peripheral blood, sampled after pregnancy. All receptors derive from a female donor in good health, enrolled as a control in a pregnancy study.

This clone showed up just once. The V gene is TRBV19, the J gene TRBJ2-7, with 9 bases aligning to TRBD1. The CDR3 has 14 residues. Germline CDR1 reads LNHDA; CDR2 reads SQIVND (reference sequence). V was pared by 5 bases and J by 6 bases, with 8 bases of the junction left unmatched. CDR3 residues: CASSGPGQGSEQYF. CDR3 bases: TGTGCCAGTAGTGGACCGGGACAGGGTTCCGAGCAGTACTTC.

The chain recombines TRBV19 with TRBJ2-7; D perhaps matches TRBD2 (7 bases). V lost 5 bases, J lost 3 bases, and 17 bases lay in between. This CDR3 has 15 residues. Per the germline V gene, CDR1 is LNHDA and CDR2 is SQIVND (reference sequence). The CDR3 reads CASSGRRGGVYEQYF. DNA of the CDR3: TGTGCCAGTAGTGGAAGGAGGGGGGGAGTCTACGAGCAGTACTTC. The whole variable domain, filled in from reference TRBV19 and TRBJ2-7, reads DGGITQSPKYLFRKEGQNVTLSCEQNLNHDAMYWYRQDPGQGLRLIYYSQIVNDFQKGDIAEGYSVSREKKESFPLTVTSAQKNPTAFYLCASSGRRGGVYEQYFGPGTRLTVT.

As concerns this clone: The junction does not match germline at one end; this may be a read error. The rearrangement links TRBV5-4 to TRBJ1-1, with a weak D call TRBD1 (6 bases). This CDR3 has 13 residues. Per germline, CDR1 SGHNT and CDR2 YYREEE (reference sequence). DNA for the CDR3: TGTGCCAGCAGCTCCCAGGGGAACGCTGAAGCTTTCTTT. Protein: CASSSQGNAEAFF.

V is TRBV6-1 and J is TRBJ2-4; D gene uncertain. V gave up 1 base and J gave up 3 bases, with 13 bases separating them. The germline V gene encodes CDR1 MNHNS and CDR2 SASEGT. This CDR3 is 16 amino acids long. The CDR3 DNA is TGTGCCAGCAGTGAAGAAGAGGCGGTGGGCAAAAACATTCAGTACTTC. Amino acid sequence: CASSEEEAVGKNIQYF.

The J gene is TRBJ2-1, the V gene TRBV21-1; the table assigns TRBD2, which was not confirmed against the DNA. TRBV21-1 is marked as a pseudogene. CDR3 length: 19 amino acids. CDR3 sequence: CASSTPGLAETEENNEQFF. CDR3 in DNA: TGTGCCAGCAGCACGCCGGGACTAGCGGAAACCGAGGAGAACAATGAGCAGTTCTTC.

V and J are TRBV25-1 and TRBJ1-4, with 8 bases fitting TRBD1. The CDR3 sequence is 15 residues long. J lost 7 bases, V lost 7 bases, and 11 bases had no gene match. The germline gives CDR1 MGHDK, CDR2 SYGVNS. The CDR3 loop is CASTTGGTGGEKLFF. The CDR3 nucleotides are TGTGCCAGCACCACAGGGGGAACAGGGGGTGAAAAACTGTTTTTT. The whole variable domain, remainder taken from reference TRBV25-1 and TRBJ1-4, is EADIYQTPRYLVIGTGKKITLECSQTMGHDKMYWYQQDPGMELHLIHYSYGVNSTEKGDLSSESTVSRIRTEHFPLTLESARPSHTSQYLCASTTGGTGGEKLFFGSGTQLSVL.

This chain links TRBV7-9 with TRBJ2-1; TRBD2 aligns across 8 bases. V lost 2 bases, J lost 0 bases, and 6 bases stayed unmatched. CDR1 and CDR2 from the germline V gene are SEHNR and FQNEAQ (reference sequence). The CDR3 is 17 amino acids. The CDR3 DNA reads TGTGCCAGCAGCTTATTTAGTGCGGGGGGCTCCTACAATGAGCAGTTCTTC. This translates into CASSLFSAGGSYNEQFF.

This sequence joins TRBV5-1 and TRBJ2-2; 11 bases fit TRBD2. The length of the CDR3 is 16 residues. CDR1 is SGHRS and CDR2 is YFSETQ in the germline V gene. V trimming: 0 bases; J trimming: 5 bases; junction bases outside the gene matches: 3. CDR3 in amino acids: CASSLATSGTTGELFF. The CDR3 DNA is TGCGCCAGCAGCTTGGCGACTAGCGGGACGACCGGGGAGCTGTTTTTT.

The chain has TRBV4-3 and TRBJ2-5; 10 bases are a match to TRBD2. Germline loops: CDR1 LGHNA, CDR2 YSLEER. The CDR3 extends over 15 amino acids. J gave up 4 bases and V 0 bases, and 2 bases lay outside the gene matches. In DNA form, the CDR3 reads TGCGCCAGCAGCCAAGATCCTAGCGGGGGAGAGACCCAGTACTTC. It specifies CASSQDPSGGETQYF.

This clone was picked up one time. This chain uses TRBV30 with TRBJ2-3; D is unclear. V was cut by 1 base and J by 2 bases, with 4 bases left in between. CDR3 size: 12 residues. Germline V gives CDR1 GTSNPN, CDR2 SVGIG (reference sequence). This chain's CDR3 is CAWSANTDTQYF. DNA of the CDR3: TGTGCCTGGAGTGCAAACACAGATACGCAGTATTTT.

The chain recombines TRBV10-1 with TRBJ1-4; no reliable D call. V was clipped by 3 bases and J by 0 bases, with 5 bases between them. This CDR3 comprises 14 residues. Germline-derived CDR1 and CDR2 are WNHNN and SYGVQD (reference sequence). DNA for the CDR3: TGCGCCAGCAGTGACGGGGCAACTAATGAAAAACTGTTTTTT. Translation: CASSDGATNEKLFF.

CDR3 bases: TGTGCCACTAGCTGGGACACCTCCTACGAGCAGTACTTC. Its translation: CATSWDTSYEQYF. The chain employs TRBV28 and TRBJ2-7, with D perhaps TRBD1 (6 bases). Deletions cut 10 bases from V and 0 bases from J, with 13 bases between. The CDR3 sequence is 13 residues long. The V gene's germline CDR1 is MDHEN and CDR2 SYDVKM.

V is TRBV4-2 and J is TRBJ1-2; D is uncertain. CDR1 is LGHNA, CDR2 YNFKEQ, per germline. V gave up 2 bases and J gave up 6 bases, with 16 bases separating them. The CDR3 is made up of 15 amino acids. Written as DNA, the CDR3 is TGTGCCAGCAGCCAACTTGGCGGGGTTACTGATGGCTACACCTTC. Residues: CASSQLGGVTDGYTF.

V and J are TRBV6-5 and TRBJ1-2; weak D call: TRBD1 (5 bases). The V gene lost 2 bases and the J gene lost 6 bases, with 16 bases spanning the gap. Looked up from germline, CDR1 is MNHEY and CDR2 is SVGAGI. The CDR3 is 15 amino acids. The CDR3 loop is CASSYAGVTTDGYTF. CDR3 nucleotide sequence: TGTGCCAGCAGTTACGCGGGGGTCACTACGGATGGCTACACCTTC.

The gene calls are TRBV19 and TRBJ1-1; 8 bases fit TRBD1. V dropped 6 bases and J dropped 4; count of bases not matched to a gene: 10. The CDR3 length is 15 residues. Per the germline V gene, CDR1 is LNHDA and CDR2 is SQIVND (reference sequence). CDR3 bases: TGTGCCAGTAGCAGGGGGCAGGAAAGAGTCACTGAAGCTTTCTTT. Residues: CASSRGQERVTEAFF.

The V gene is TRBV29-1, the J gene TRBJ2-2; TRBD1 agrees at 10 bases. Germline-derived CDR1 and CDR2 are SQVTM and ANQGSEA. This CDR3 has 16 residues. Losses at the gene ends were 4 bases for V and 1 base for J; bases not matched to a gene: 6. CDR3: CSVVSGTGVNTGELFF. DNA for the CDR3: TGCAGCGTTGTGTCCGGGACAGGGGTGAACACCGGGGAGCTGTTTTTT.

J is TRBJ1-5 and V is TRBV29-1; the D gene is possibly TRBD1 (5 bases). V lost 7 bases to trimming and J lost 0 bases, with 13 bases between them. CDR1 is SQVTM and CDR2 is ANQGSEA in the germline V gene. The CDR3 is 14 residues long. The CDR3 DNA sequence: TGCAGCGCCAGGGCAGGTGATAGCAATCAGCCCCAGCATTTT. Translated, it gives CSARAGDSNQPQHF.

This clone came up a few times. This chain joins TRBV19 and TRBJ2-7, with D maybe TRBD1 (8 bases). Looked up from germline, CDR1 is LNHDA and CDR2 is SQIVND (reference sequence). V was clipped by 3 bases and J by 3 bases, with 15 bases between them. The CDR3 totals 15 residues. Here the CDR3 reads CASSIATGGVYEQYF. In DNA, the CDR3 is TGTGCCAGTAGTATCGCCACAGGGGGGGTCTACGAGCAGTACTTC.

J is TRBJ2-7 and V is TRBV11-2; the match to TRBD2 covers 12 bases. CDR3 size: 15 residues. Per germline, CDR1 SGHAT and CDR2 FQNNGV. V shed 5 bases, J shed 4 bases, and the junction held 6 bases outside the gene matches. CDR3 coding DNA: TGTGCCAGCAGCCCCAGGACTAGCGGGGCGTACGAGCAGTACTTC. It codes for CASSPRTSGAYEQYF. Full variable domain (remainder filled in from reference TRBV11-2 and TRBJ2-7): EAGVAQSPRYKIIEKRQSVAFWCNPISGHATLYWYQQILGQGPKLLIQFQNNGVVDDSQLPKDRFSAERLKGVDSTLKIQPAKLEDSAVYLCASSPRTSGAYEQYFGPGTRLTVT.

This sequence joins TRBV7-9 and TRBJ1-4, with D tentatively TRBD1 (5 bases). The CDR3 extends over 15 amino acids. The V and J ends lost 3 bases and 5 bases respectively, with 13 bases between them. In germline, CDR1 is SEHNR, CDR2 FQNEAQ (reference sequence). The CDR3 loop reads CASSFGRQGNEKLFF. CDR3 in DNA: TGTGCCAGCAGCTTCGGTAGGCAGGGAAATGAAAAACTGTTTTTT.